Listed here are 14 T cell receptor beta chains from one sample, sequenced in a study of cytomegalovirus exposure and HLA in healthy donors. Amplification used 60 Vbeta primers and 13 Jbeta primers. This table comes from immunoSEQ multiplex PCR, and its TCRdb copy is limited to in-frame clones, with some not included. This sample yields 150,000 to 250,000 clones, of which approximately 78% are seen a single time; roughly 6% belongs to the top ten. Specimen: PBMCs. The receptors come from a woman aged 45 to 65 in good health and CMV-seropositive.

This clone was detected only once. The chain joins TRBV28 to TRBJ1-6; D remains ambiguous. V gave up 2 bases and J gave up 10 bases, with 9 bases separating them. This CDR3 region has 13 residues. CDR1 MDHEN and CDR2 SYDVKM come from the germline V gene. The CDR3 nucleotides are TGTGCCAGCAGTTTAATACACGGGTCACCCCTCCACTTT. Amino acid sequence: CASSLIHGSPLHF.

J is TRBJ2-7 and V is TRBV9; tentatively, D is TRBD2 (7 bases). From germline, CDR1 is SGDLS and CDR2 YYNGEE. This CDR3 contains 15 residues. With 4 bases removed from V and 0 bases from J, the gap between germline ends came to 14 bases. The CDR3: CASSRGAGSSYEQYF. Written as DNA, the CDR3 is TGTGCCAGCAGCCGGGGGGCGGGGAGCTCCTACGAGCAGTACTTC. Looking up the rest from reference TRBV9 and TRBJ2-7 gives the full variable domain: DSGVTQTPKHLITATGQRVTLRCSPRSGDLSVYWYQQSLDQGLQFLIQYYNGEERAKGNILERFSAQQFPDLHSELNLSSLELGDSALYFCASSRGAGSSYEQYFGPGTRLTVT.

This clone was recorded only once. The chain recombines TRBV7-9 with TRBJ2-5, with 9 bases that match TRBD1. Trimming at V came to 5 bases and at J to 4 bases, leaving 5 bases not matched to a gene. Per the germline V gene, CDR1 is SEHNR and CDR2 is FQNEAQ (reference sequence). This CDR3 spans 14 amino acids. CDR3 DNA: TGTGCCAGCAGCCCACGACAGGGGGGAGAGACCCAGTACTTC. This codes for CASSPRQGGETQYF.

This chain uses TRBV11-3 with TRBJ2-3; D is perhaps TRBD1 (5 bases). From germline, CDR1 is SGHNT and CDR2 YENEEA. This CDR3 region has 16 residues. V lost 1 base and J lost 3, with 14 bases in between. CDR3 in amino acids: CASSLGQYQATDTQYF. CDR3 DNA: TGTGCCAGCAGCTTAGGACAGTACCAGGCAACAGATACGCAGTATTTT.

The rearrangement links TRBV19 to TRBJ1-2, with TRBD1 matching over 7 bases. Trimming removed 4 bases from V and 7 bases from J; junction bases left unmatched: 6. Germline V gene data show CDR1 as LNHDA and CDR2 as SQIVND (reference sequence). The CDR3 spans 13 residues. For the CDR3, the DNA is TGTGCCAGTAGTACGAGGACAGGAATTGGCTACACCTTC. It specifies CASSTRTGIGYTF.

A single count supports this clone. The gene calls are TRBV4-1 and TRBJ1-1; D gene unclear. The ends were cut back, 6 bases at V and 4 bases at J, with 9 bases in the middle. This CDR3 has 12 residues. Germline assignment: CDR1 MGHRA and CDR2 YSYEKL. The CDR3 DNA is TGCGCCAGCAGGGACGGAGGCACTGAAGCTTTCTTT. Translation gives CASRDGGTEAFF.

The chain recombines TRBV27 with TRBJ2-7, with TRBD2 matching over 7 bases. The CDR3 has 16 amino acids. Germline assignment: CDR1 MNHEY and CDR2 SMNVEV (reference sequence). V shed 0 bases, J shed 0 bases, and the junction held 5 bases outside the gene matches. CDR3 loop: CASSLSWGGTSYEQYF. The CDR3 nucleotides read TGTGCCAGCAGTTTATCGTGGGGGGGAACCTCCTACGAGCAGTACTTC.

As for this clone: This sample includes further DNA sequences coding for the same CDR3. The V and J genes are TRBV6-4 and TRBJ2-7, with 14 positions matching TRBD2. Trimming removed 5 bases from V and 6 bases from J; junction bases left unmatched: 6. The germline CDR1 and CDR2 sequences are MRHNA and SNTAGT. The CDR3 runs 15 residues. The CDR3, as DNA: TGTGCCAGCAGTAAGGGACTAGCGGGGGTCGCCGAGCAGTACTTC. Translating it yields CASSKGLAGVAEQYF.

CDR3 residues: CASRAGGDNEQFF. The CDR3 nucleotides read TGTGCCAGCAGAGCGGGGGGTGACAATGAGCAGTTCTTC. The genes are TRBV6-5 and TRBJ2-1; 9 bases fit TRBD2. The CDR3 extends over 13 amino acids. V lost 6 bases to trimming and J lost 5 bases; unmatched junction nucleotides: 2. Germline-derived CDR1 and CDR2 are MNHEY and SVGAGI.

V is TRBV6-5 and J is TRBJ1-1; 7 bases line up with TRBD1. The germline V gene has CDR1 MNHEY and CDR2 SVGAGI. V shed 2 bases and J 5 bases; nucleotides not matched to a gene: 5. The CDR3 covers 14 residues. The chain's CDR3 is CASSYHDRETEAFF. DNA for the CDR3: TGTGCCAGCAGTTACCACGACAGGGAAACTGAAGCTTTCTTT.

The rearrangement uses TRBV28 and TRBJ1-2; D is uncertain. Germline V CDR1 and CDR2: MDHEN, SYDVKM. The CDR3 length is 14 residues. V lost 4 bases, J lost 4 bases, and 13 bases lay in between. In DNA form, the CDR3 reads TGTGCCAGCAGTTCAGCGGAGGGAAGCTATGGCTACACCTTC. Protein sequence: CASSSAEGSYGYTF.

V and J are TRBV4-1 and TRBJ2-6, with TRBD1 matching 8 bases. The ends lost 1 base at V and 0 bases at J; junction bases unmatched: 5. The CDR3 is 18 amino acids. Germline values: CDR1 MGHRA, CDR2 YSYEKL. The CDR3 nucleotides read TGCGCCAGCAGCCAAGTCTGGACAGGGAACTCTGGGGCCAACGTCCTGACTTTC. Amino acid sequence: CASSQVWTGNSGANVLTF.

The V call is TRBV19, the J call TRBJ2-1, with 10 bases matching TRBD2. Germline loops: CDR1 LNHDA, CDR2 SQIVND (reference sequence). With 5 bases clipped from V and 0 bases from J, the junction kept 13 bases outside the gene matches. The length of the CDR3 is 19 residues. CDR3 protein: CASSLGASGGQSSYNEQFF. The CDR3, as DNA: TGTGCCAGTAGTCTGGGGGCTAGCGGGGGCCAAAGCTCCTACAATGAGCAGTTCTTC.

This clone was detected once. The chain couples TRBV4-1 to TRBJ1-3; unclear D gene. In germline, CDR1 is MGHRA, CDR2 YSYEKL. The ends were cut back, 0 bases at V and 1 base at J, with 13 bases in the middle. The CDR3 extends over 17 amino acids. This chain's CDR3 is CASSQDRGDESGNTIYF. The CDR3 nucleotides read TGCGCCAGCAGCCAAGATCGGGGAGATGAGTCTGGAAACACCATATATTTT.